This is a list of T cell receptor beta chains from one sample in a study of shared clonotypes between healthy human individuals. Generated by immunoSEQ multiplex PCR, the TCRdb table keeps only in-frame clones and is missing some. This repertoire shows about 1.5 million clones, roughly 96% found once; its top ten account for roughly 1.2%. The source material was naive CD4+ T cells sorted from blood. The receptors derive from a man aged 25 to 45 in good health. The CDR3 runs from the conserved cysteine through the conserved F or W. The D gene is left open where the match is weak. Only part of the rows carry a size: once, few, many, or a class if the clone is expanded.

DNA: TGTGCCAGCGGACTGGACAGGGGCGACGAGCAGTACTTC; CDR3: CASGLDRGDEQYF; J: TRBJ2-7; D: TRBD1; length: 13; V: TRBV2; size: .
DNA: TGTGCCAGCAGGCCGCCGACTAGCGGATACAATGAGCAGTTCTTC; CDR3: CASRPPTSGYNEQFF; J: TRBJ2-1; D: TRBD2; length: 15; V: TRBV11-2; size: .
DNA: TGTGCCAGCAGCGTAGAGGCGTCATCCTACAATGAGCAGTTCTTC; CDR3: CASSVEASSYNEQFF; J: TRBJ2-1; D: .; length: 15; V: TRBV9; size: .
DNA: TGTGCCAGCAGCTCGGGAGGGCAGCCCCAGCATTTT; CDR3: CASSSGGQPQHF; J: TRBJ1-5; D: .; length: 12; V: TRBV28; size: .
DNA: TGCGCCAGCAGCTTGGAGATTTTCGGTGGGAACACTGAAGCTTTCTTT; CDR3: CASSLEIFGGNTEAFF; J: TRBJ1-1; D: .; length: 16; V: TRBV5-1; size: .
DNA: TGTGCCATCAAGGGAGCGGGGGGAGGGACCGGGGAGCTGTTTTTT; CDR3: CAIKGAGGGTGELFF; J: TRBJ2-2; D: TRBD2; length: 15; V: TRBV10-3; size: .
DNA: TGTGCCAGCAGCGTCCCCGATATCAATAAACTGTTTTTT; CDR3: CASSVPDINKLFF; J: TRBJ1-4; D: .; length: 13; V: TRBV28; size: once
DNA: TGTGCCAGCCTTGGGAGGGCGGGAGGGCCCTCCTACAATGAGCAGTTCTTC; CDR3: CASLGRAGGPSYNEQFF; J: TRBJ2-1; D: TRBD2; length: 17; V: TRBV7-9; size: .
DNA: TGCGCCAGCAGCCGGGACTACAACTACGAGCAGTACTTC; CDR3: CASSRDYNYEQYF; J: TRBJ2-7; D: TRBD2; length: 13; V: TRBV5-1; size: .
DNA: TGCGCCAGCAGCCCCGTTGTTATAGGAGGGAGGAATGAGCAGTTCTTC; CDR3: CASSPVVIGGRNEQFF; J: TRBJ2-1; D: .; length: 16; V: TRBV5-1; size: .
DNA: TGTGCCAGCAGCCTTCCACTAGCGGGAGGCCCCATTCATCCGCGCAATGAGCAGTTCTTC; CDR3: CASSLPLAGGPIHPRNEQFF; J: TRBJ2-1; D: TRBD2; length: 20; V: TRBV14; size: .
DNA: TGTGCCAGCTCACCGACAGGGGTTAGCAATCAGCCCCAGCATTTT; CDR3: CASSPTGVSNQPQHF; J: TRBJ1-5; D: TRBD1; length: 15; V: TRBV18; size: .
DNA: TGTGCCAGCAGCTTAGGGTCTAAGACAGGGGGCGATATAGATACGCAGTATTTT; CDR3: CASSLGSKTGGDIDTQYF; J: TRBJ2-3; D: TRBD1; length: 18; V: TRBV7-2; size: .
DNA: TGTGCCAGCAGACCCCCAGGAGGGGGGAATCAGCCCCAGCATTTT; CDR3: CASRPPGGGNQPQHF; J: TRBJ1-5; D: .; length: 15; V: TRBV6-5; size: .
DNA: TGTGCCAGTAGTATAAAGCCCCCGACTGAAGCTTTCTTT; CDR3: CASSIKPPTEAFF; J: TRBJ1-1; D: .; length: 13; V: TRBV19; size: .
DNA: TGTGCCAGCAAAGAGCCGGGACAGATAACCTACGAGCAGTACTTC; CDR3: CASKEPGQITYEQYF; J: TRBJ2-7; D: TRBD1; length: 15; V: TRBV7-6; size: .
DNA: TGTGCCAGCAGGCGGATTAGCGGGAGTGGCACCGGGGAGCTGTTTTTT; CDR3: CASRRISGSGTGELFF; J: TRBJ2-2; D: TRBD2; length: 16; V: TRBV7-9; size: .
DNA: TGTGCCAGCAGTTCTGCCGGGGCGGGGGACTCCTACGAGCAGTACTTC; CDR3: CASSSAGAGDSYEQYF; J: TRBJ2-7; D: TRBD2; length: 16; V: TRBV28; size: .
DNA: TGTGCCAGCAGTTTTGGAGGGGGGAATGAGCAGTTCTTC; CDR3: CASSFGGGNEQFF; J: TRBJ2-1; D: .; length: 13; V: TRBV28; size: .
DNA: TGTGCCAGCAGTGAAACTCGGACTAACGCAGAGACCCAGTACTTC; CDR3: CASSETRTNAETQYF; J: TRBJ2-5; D: .; length: 15; V: TRBV6-1; size: .
DNA: TGCGCCAGCAGCTTAGATAGAGCGGGAGGGGGCATCTACAATGAGCAGTTCTTC; CDR3: CASSLDRAGGGIYNEQFF; J: TRBJ2-1; D: TRBD2; length: 18; V: TRBV5-1; size: .
DNA: TGTGCCTGGACTCTGGGACTAGCGGGGTTCACAGATACGCAGTATTTT; CDR3: CAWTLGLAGFTDTQYF; J: TRBJ2-3; D: TRBD2; length: 16; V: TRBV30; size: .
DNA: TGTGCCAGCACTTCCGGGGGCTACGAGCAGTACTTC; CDR3: CASTSGGYEQYF; J: TRBJ2-7; D: .; length: 12; V: TRBV5-6; size: .
DNA: TGCGCCAGCAGGGGGAGCGGAGAGACCCAGTACTTC; CDR3: CASRGSGETQYF; J: TRBJ2-5; D: .; length: 12; V: TRBV10-2; size: .
DNA: TGTGCCAGCAGCCCAAACTCCTACGAGCAGTACTTC; CDR3: CASSPNSYEQYF; J: TRBJ2-7; D: .; length: 12; V: TRBV7-2; size: few
DNA: TGTGCCAGCAGTCGAGGGATAAACGAGCAGTACTTC; CDR3: CASSRGINEQYF; J: TRBJ2-7; D: .; length: 12; V: TRBV28; size: .
DNA: TGTGCCAGCAGTCCAAGGGCGGGTACGCAGTATTTT; CDR3: CASSPRAGTQYF; J: TRBJ2-3; D: .; length: 12; V: TRBV27; size: .
DNA: TGTGCCAGCAGTTCAACCCCCCCAAGTTATGGCTACACCTTC; CDR3: CASSSTPPSYGYTF; J: TRBJ1-2; D: .; length: 14; V: TRBV28; size: .
DNA: TGTGCCAGCAGCTCGGATACAGGGTATGGCTACACCTTC; CDR3: CASSSDTGYGYTF; J: TRBJ1-2; D: .; length: 13; V: TRBV7-2; size: .
DNA: TGTGCCAGCAGCGCCGACAGGGGCATGAACACTGAAGCTTTCTTT; CDR3: CASSADRGMNTEAFF; J: TRBJ1-1; D: TRBD1; length: 15; V: TRBV7-8; size: .
DNA: TGCGCCAGCAGCTTGGCCCCCGGAGACCGACTCAATGAGCAGTTCTTC; CDR3: CASSLAPGDRLNEQFF; J: TRBJ2-1; D: .; length: 16; V: TRBV5-1; size: .
DNA: TGTGCCAGCTCACCGCGGACGGGACACCGGAACACTGAAGCTTTCTTT; CDR3: CASSPRTGHRNTEAFF; J: TRBJ1-1; D: .; length: 16; V: TRBV18; size: .
DNA: TGTGCCAGCAGCCCGGGGCAGGGGAAGTTTCAGCCCCAGCATTTT; CDR3: CASSPGQGKFQPQHF; J: TRBJ1-5; D: .; length: 15; V: TRBV5-8; size: .
DNA: TGTGCCAGCAGCACCCGCGTCGTCAGCCAAGAGACCCAGTACTTC; CDR3: CASSTRVVSQETQYF; J: TRBJ2-5; D: .; length: 15; V: TRBV7-9; size: .
DNA: TGTGCCAGCAGTCAGGGACAGGGGGTCTCGGGCTATGGCTACACCTTC; CDR3: CASSQGQGVSGYGYTF; J: TRBJ1-2; D: TRBD1; length: 16; V: TRBV28; size: .
DNA: TGTGCCTGGACCAAAGGACTAGCGGGAGAGCGGGAGCAGTACTTC; CDR3: CAWTKGLAGEREQYF; J: TRBJ2-7; D: TRBD2; length: 15; V: TRBV30; size: .
DNA: TGTGCCAGCAGCCCGACCACTACTAGCGGGAGTTTTTCCGAGCAGTACTTC; CDR3: CASSPTTTSGSFSEQYF; J: TRBJ2-7; D: TRBD2; length: 17; V: TRBV4-2; size: .
DNA: TGCGCCAGCAGCCTGAGGGGTCGGGCGAACACCGGGGAGCTGTTTTTT; CDR3: CASSLRGRANTGELFF; J: TRBJ2-2; D: .; length: 16; V: TRBV5-1; size: .
DNA: TGTGCCAGTTCAAAGGGTTTAACGGAGACCCAGTACTTC; CDR3: CASSKGLTETQYF; J: TRBJ2-5; D: .; length: 13; V: TRBV19; size: .
DNA: TGTGCCAGCAGCCCACCGGGACAGAGGAGGGGTACGCAGTATTTT; CDR3: CASSPPGQRRGTQYF; J: TRBJ2-3; D: .; length: 15; V: TRBV14; size: .
DNA: TGCAGCGTTGTGACAGGTACAGATACGCAGTATTTT; CDR3: CSVVTGTDTQYF; J: TRBJ2-3; D: .; length: 12; V: TRBV29-1; size: .
DNA: TGCGCCAGCAGCGGAAGGAGTAGCGGGAGCAGCGAGCAGTTCTTC; CDR3: CASSGRSSGSSEQFF; J: TRBJ2-1; D: TRBD2; length: 15; V: TRBV5-1; size: .
DNA: TGTGCCAGCTCACTACTAACCTACGAGCAGTACTTC; CDR3: CASSLLTYEQYF; J: TRBJ2-7; D: .; length: 12; V: TRBV18; size: .
DNA: TGCGCCAGCAGCCAAGTGGGGGTGGACCCGAGAGGCTACACCTTC; CDR3: CASSQVGVDPRGYTF; J: TRBJ1-2; D: .; length: 15; V: TRBV4-3; size: .
DNA: TGTGCCAGCTCACCACGGTCACAGGGGGCAGCGAGCAATCAGCCCCAGCATTTT; CDR3: CASSPRSQGAASNQPQHF; J: TRBJ1-5; D: TRBD1; length: 18; V: TRBV18; size: .
DNA: TGTGCCAGCAGCTTTTCCCCGGGCGGGGAGCTGTTTTTT; CDR3: CASSFSPGGELFF; J: TRBJ2-2; D: .; length: 13; V: TRBV11-2; size: once
DNA: TGCGCCAGCAGCATGACAGGGGGGGAATTTGGCTACACCTTC; CDR3: CASSMTGGEFGYTF; J: TRBJ1-2; D: TRBD1; length: 14; V: TRBV5-1; size: .
DNA: TGTGCCAGCAGCGTAGCAAGTAGAGGGTACGAGCAGTACTTC; CDR3: CASSVASRGYEQYF; J: TRBJ2-7; D: .; length: 14; V: TRBV9; size: .
DNA: TGCGCCAGTATGCGGGGGCCCGAGGGAACTGAAGCTTTCTTT; CDR3: CASMRGPEGTEAFF; J: TRBJ1-1; D: .; length: 14; V: TRBV5-1; size: few
DNA: TGTGCCAGCAGCCCGAGGGGGGACCCCACGATGGACGAGCAGTACTTC; CDR3: CASSPRGDPTMDEQYF; J: TRBJ2-7; D: .; length: 16; V: TRBV9; size: .
DNA: TGTGCCAGCAAGGGCAGGGACAGAGACGAGCAGTACTTC; CDR3: CASKGRDRDEQYF; J: TRBJ2-7; D: TRBD1; length: 13; V: TRBV7-9; size: .
DNA: TGTGCCAGCAGTTCCCTTGGGGTGTCTAGCGGGACGTCCTACAATGAGCAGTTCTTC; CDR3: CASSSLGVSSGTSYNEQFF; J: TRBJ2-1; D: TRBD2; length: 19; V: TRBV28; size: .
DNA: TGTGCCAGCTCATTGACAGGGAAGGACACAGATACGCAGTATTTT; CDR3: CASSLTGKDTDTQYF; J: TRBJ2-3; D: TRBD1; length: 15; V: TRBV18; size: .